These T cell receptor beta chains were read from a single sample in a study of T cells in Graves' hyperthyroidism and ophthalmopathy. Using its own MiXCR run on the multiplex PCR reads, TCRdb lists one record per CDR3 protein. This sample has fewer than 750,000 distinct CDR3 sequences, with around 15% found just once. Sequencing was performed on blood. The source is a woman aged 45-60 years with Graves' ophthalmopathy. The CDR3 runs from the conserved cysteine through the conserved F or W. A D gene is named only where the DNA matches it firmly. Clone size is not always given. Where it is, it says once, few, many or a class for expanded clones.

>many|TRBD2|TRBV2|TRBJ2-2
TGTGCCAGCGATTCCAACCTAGCAGAGGGCGGGAGTCAAATCGCGAACACCGGGGAGCTGTTTTTT
CASDSNLAEGGSQIANTGELFF
>.|TRBD2|TRBV20-1|TRBJ2-1
TGCAGTGCTAGAGATGCTACAGCGGGAGGTTCCTACAATGAGCAGTTCTTC
CSARDATAGGSYNEQFF
>few|.|TRBV14|TRBJ2-7
TGTGCCAGCAGCACCCCGGGAGTGTCCTACGAGCAGTACTTC
CASSTPGVSYEQYF
>many|.|TRBV12-3/TRBV12-4|TRBJ2-7
TGTGCCAGCAGTTTAAGACAGATGTACGAGCAGTACTTC
CASSLRQMYEQYF
>many|.|TRBV27|TRBJ1-2
TGTGCCAGCAGTTTACAAGGAGGGACCAACTATGGCTACACCTTC
CASSLQGGTNYGYTF
>many|TRBD1|TRBV30|TRBJ2-6
TGTGCCTGGAGTAGACAGGGAGATGGGGCCAACGTCCTGACTTTC
CAWSRQGDGANVLTF
>few|TRBD2|TRBV15|TRBJ2-4
TGTGCCACCAGCAGCCCCGGGAGGATAGCCAAAAACATTCAGTACTTC
CATSSPGRIAKNIQYF
>many|TRBD2|TRBV7-3|TRBJ2-1
TGTGCCAGCAGCTTTTCTAGCGGGACCTACAATGAGCAGTTCTTC
CASSFSSGTYNEQFF
>many|TRBD2|TRBV4-3|TRBJ2-1
TGCGCCAGCAGCCAAGCCCCGAGAAAAGCGGGAACCTACAATGAGCAGTTCTTC
CASSQAPRKAGTYNEQFF
>many|TRBD2|TRBV6-1|TRBJ2-4
TGTGCCAGCAGTCGACTAGCGGGAGGAGTCAAAAACATTCAGTACTTC
CASSRLAGGVKNIQYF
>.|TRBD2|TRBV7-2|TRBJ2-1
TGTGCCAGCACCAGGGACTACTCCGTCTCCGAGCAGTTCTTC
CASTRDYSVSEQFF
>.|TRBD2|TRBV6-1|TRBJ2-7
TGTGCCAGCAGGCGACTAGCGGGAGAGGTCTACGAGCAGTACTTC
CASRRLAGEVYEQYF
>once|.|TRBV5-5|TRBJ2-7
.
CASSFYICSARFVDYEQYF
>.|TRBD1|TRBV30|TRBJ1-5
TGTGCCTGGAGGGTACGGGACAGGGGGCCTTGGAGCAATCAGCCCCAGCATTTT
CAWRVRDRGPWSNQPQHF
>many|TRBD1|TRBV3-1|TRBJ2-1
TGTGCCAGCAGCGCTTCGAGACAGGGGAACAATGAGCAGTTCTTC
CASSASRQGNNEQFF
>.|TRBD1|TRBV20-1|TRBJ1-2
TGCAGTGCCCCGGACAGGGGGACACTCGACTATGGCTACACCTTC
CSAPDRGTLDYGYTF
>many|.|TRBV5-1|TRBJ2-2
TGCGCCAGCAGCTTGGTACTTAACACCGGGGAGCTGTTTTTT
CASSLVLNTGELFF
>many|.|TRBV20-1|TRBJ2-1
TGCAGTGCTAGAGATCAATCTAGCTATGAGCAGTTCTTC
CSARDQSSYEQFF
>many|TRBD2|TRBV5-1|TRBJ2-3
TGCGCCAGCAGGGACCACCAACTAGCGGGACTGGTGGTAGGCACAGATACGCAGTATTTT
CASRDHQLAGLVVGTDTQYF
>many|TRBD1|TRBV7-2|TRBJ1-1
TGTGCCAGCAGCTCGCTCCGTTTCCTTGGACAGGGCCATGCTGAAGCTTTCTTT
CASSSLRFLGQGHAEAFF
>many|TRBD2|TRBV27|TRBJ2-7
TGTGCCAGCAGTTTATGGGGTATGGGGCCGGGAGGCGAGCAGTACTTC
CASSLWGMGPGGEQYF
>many|.|TRBV20-1|TRBJ1-1
TGCGGGGCTCTTACTGACACTGAAGCTTTCTTT
CGALTDTEAFF
>many|.|TRBV24-1|TRBJ1-1
TGTGCCACCAGTGATCCCAGAGCGAACACTGAAGCTTTCTTT
CATSDPRANTEAFF
>.|TRBD1|TRBV19|TRBJ2-2
TGTGCCAGTAATAAGGGACAGGGGGCTGTCGGGGAGCTGTTTTTT
CASNKGQGAVGELFF
>many|TRBD2|TRBV20-1|TRBJ2-1
TGCAGTGCAGTTAGCGGGGCCTACAATGAGCAGTTCTTC
CSAVSGAYNEQFF
>many|TRBD2|TRBV20-1|TRBJ2-3
TGCAGTGCTAGAGAGTATAGCGGGAGAGGGGGGACAGATACGCAGTATTTT
CSAREYSGRGGTDTQYF
>few|TRBD2|TRBV9|TRBJ2-1
TGTGCCAGCAGCCCCAGGTTGGGCGGGAGGAGCTCCTACAATGAGCAGTTCTTC
CASSPRLGGRSSYNEQFF
>few|.|TRBV20-1|TRBJ2-6
TGCAGTGCTGGGGGCTTTTTGAGCTCTGGGGCCAACGTCCTGACTTTC
CSAGGFLSSGANVLTF
>many|TRBD2|TRBV5-5|TRBJ2-1
TGTGCCAGCAGCTTACGGGAGGGCCGCAATGAGCAGTTCTTC
CASSLREGRNEQFF
>few|.|TRBV28|TRBJ2-7
TGTGCCAGCAGCCCCTGCATGGGATCCTACGAGCAGTACTTC
CASSPCMGSYEQYF
>few|.|TRBV20-1|TRBJ1-3
TGCAGTGCTAGAGGGCCGGGACAACCATCTGGAAACACCATATATTTT
CSARGPGQPSGNTIYF
>many|.|TRBV2|TRBJ1-1
TGTGCCAGCAGTGGTCGGGCGCTGGGTAGGGTGTACACTGAAGCTTTCTTT
CASSGRALGRVYTEAFF
>.|.|TRBV27|TRBJ2-5
TGTGCCAGCAGTCGTATAACGGGATGGGAGACCCAGTACTTC
CASSRITGWETQYF
>many|.|TRBV7-9|TRBJ2-1
TGTGCCAGCGGTTTTGGGCCCTACAATGAGCAGTTCTTC
CASGFGPYNEQFF
>many|.|TRBV4-3|TRBJ2-3
TGCGCCAGCAGCCAAGAGTCCTCAGATACGCAGTATTTT
CASSQESSDTQYF
>.|.|TRBV10-3|TRBJ2-2
TGTGCCACCACGGAGGAATTGAACACCGGGGAGCTGTTTTTT
CATTEELNTGELFF
>few|.|TRBV7-3|TRBJ2-3
TGTGCCAGCAGCTTAATGGTAACAGATACGCAGTATTTT
CASSLMVTDTQYF